This TCR beta chain comes out of a study of CD8 T cells in Susac syndrome. Study details: There were Susac syndrome patients who were therapy-naive at blood draw, others on corticosteroids, and others on intravenous immunoglobulin alone.

Roughly 0.45 to 1 ug RNA was reverse transcribed with random hexamers. Amplification of TCR beta CDR3 across 54 Vbeta and 13 Jbeta was performed with immunoSEQ multiplex PCR. One entry per CDR3 protein results from TCRdb running MiXCR on the immunoSEQ multiplex PCR reads. The table includes about 240,000 distinct CDR3 sequences, 90% to 97% detected once. From germline, CDR1 is SGHVS and CDR2 FQNEAQ. V gave up 4 bases and J gave up 10 bases, with 13 bases separating them. The CDR3 extends over 12 amino acids. V usage is TRBV7-8 and J usage is TRBJ1-2, with a tentative D call TRBD1 (5 bases). This sequence was found in a human donor with Susac syndrome. The sample taken for sequencing was CD4+ T cells from PBMCs. CDR3 coding DNA: TGTGCCAGCAGCTCCGGGGGTCTTGACTACACCTTC. This sequence encodes CASSSGGLDYTF.